This T cell receptor beta chain was identified in a study of T cell clones after liver transplantation. CDR3 length: 15 residues. The V end lost 2 bases, the J end lost 0 bases, and 8 bases lay between the germline ends. The V gene's germline CDR1 is SGHDT and CDR2 YYEEEE. The method was immunoSEQ multiplex PCR; TCRdb's version includes in-frame clones alone and lacks a portion of them. The repertoire holds 15,000 to 20,000 clones, with 80% as singletons. This clone was seen more than once but under ten times. Other nucleotide sequences from this sample produce the same CDR3. Here the sequenced sample was CD8+ T cells from blood, taken roughly 48 months after liver transplant. The rearrangement uses TRBV5-6 and TRBJ2-2; TRBD1 or TRBD2 may be the D gene (5 bases each). This TCR was recovered from a human patient who received a liver transplant. Some T cells may have originated in the graft donor. The CDR3 DNA reads TGTGCCAGCAGCTTCGGGACGGCGAACACCGGGGAGCTGTTTTTT. Residues: CASSFGTANTGELFF.